This T cell receptor beta chain was obtained from a study of blood T cell repertoires in COVID-19. Study-level background: Sample material is recorded as cDNA or gDNA derived from T cells, B-cell-depleted T cells, or PBMCs.

TCRdb's table, derived via immunoSEQ multiplex PCR, lists solely in-frame clones and lacks some. The data hold a few hundred thousand clones, with roughly 88% observed a single time. Enrollees, about 18 to 89 years old, lived in approximately 24 US areas. The germline gives CDR1 SGHNT, CDR2 YENEEA. The CDR3 length is 14 residues. The J segment lost 5 bases and the V segment lost 4 bases, leaving 7 bases of the junction unmatched. This clonotype was obtained from a woman aged 40 to 49 who had been exposed to COVID-19. The specimen was PBMCs or T cells enriched from blood (not recorded which). V usage is TRBV11-3 and J usage is TRBJ1-1; 7 nucleotides align to TRBD1. CDR3 nucleotides: TGTGCCAGCAGCTCCAGGGGGAAGGGGACTGAAGCTTTCTTT. Its protein is CASSSRGKGTEAFF.